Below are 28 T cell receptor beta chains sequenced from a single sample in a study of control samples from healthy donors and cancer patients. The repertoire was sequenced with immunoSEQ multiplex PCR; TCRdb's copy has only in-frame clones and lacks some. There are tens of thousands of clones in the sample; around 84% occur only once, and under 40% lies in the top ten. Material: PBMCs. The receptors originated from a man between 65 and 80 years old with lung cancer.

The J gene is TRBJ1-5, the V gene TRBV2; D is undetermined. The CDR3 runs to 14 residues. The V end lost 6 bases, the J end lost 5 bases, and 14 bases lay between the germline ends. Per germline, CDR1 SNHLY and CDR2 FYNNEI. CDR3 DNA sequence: TGTGCCAGCAGATTACCGGGCTTGGATCAGCCCCAGCATTTT. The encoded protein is CASRLPGLDQPQHF.

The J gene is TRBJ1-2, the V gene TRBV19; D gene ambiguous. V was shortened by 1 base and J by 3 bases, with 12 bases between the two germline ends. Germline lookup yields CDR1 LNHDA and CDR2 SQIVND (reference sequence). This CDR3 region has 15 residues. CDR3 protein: CASSIATVFDYGYTF. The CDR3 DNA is TGTGCCAGTAGTATAGCGACGGTCTTCGACTATGGCTACACCTTC.

CDR3 loop: CASSSESYEQYF. For the CDR3, the DNA is TGCGCCAGCAGCTCGGAGAGTTACGAGCAGTACTTC. The chain has TRBV5-1 and TRBJ2-7; D unclear. CDR3 length: 12 residues. Germline loops: CDR1 SGHRS, CDR2 YFSETQ. Deletions cut 3 bases from V and 4 bases from J, with 8 bases between.

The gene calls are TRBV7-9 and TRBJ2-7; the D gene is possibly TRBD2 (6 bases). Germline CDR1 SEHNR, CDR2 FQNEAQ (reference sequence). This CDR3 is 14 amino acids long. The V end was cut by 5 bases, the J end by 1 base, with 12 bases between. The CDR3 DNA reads TGTGCCAGCAGCCGCTCAGGGACTTCCTACGAGCAGTACTTC. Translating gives CASSRSGTSYEQYF.

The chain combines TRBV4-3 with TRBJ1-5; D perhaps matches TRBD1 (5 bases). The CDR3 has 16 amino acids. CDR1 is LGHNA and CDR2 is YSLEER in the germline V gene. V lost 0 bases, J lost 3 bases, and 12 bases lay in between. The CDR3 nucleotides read TGCGCCAGCAGCCAAGATTATTCAGGGAACAATCAGCCCCAGCATTTT. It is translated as CASSQDYSGNNQPQHF.

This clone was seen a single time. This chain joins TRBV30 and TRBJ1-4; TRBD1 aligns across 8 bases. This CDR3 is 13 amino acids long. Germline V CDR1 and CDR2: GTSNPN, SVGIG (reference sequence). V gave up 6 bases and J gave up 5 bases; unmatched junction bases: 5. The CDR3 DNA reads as TGTGCCTGCAAGGGACAGGTGAATGAAAAACTGTTTTTT. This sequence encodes CACKGQVNEKLFF.

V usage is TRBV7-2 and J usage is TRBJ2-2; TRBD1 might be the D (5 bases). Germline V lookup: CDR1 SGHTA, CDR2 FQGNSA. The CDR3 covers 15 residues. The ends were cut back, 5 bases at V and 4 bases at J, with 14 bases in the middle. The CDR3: CASSPQVIGTGELFF. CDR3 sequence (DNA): TGTGCCAGCAGCCCACAGGTTATCGGCACCGGGGAGCTGTTTTTT.

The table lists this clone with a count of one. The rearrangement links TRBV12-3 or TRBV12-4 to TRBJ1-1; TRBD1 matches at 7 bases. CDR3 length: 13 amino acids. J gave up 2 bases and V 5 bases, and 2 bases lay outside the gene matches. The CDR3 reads CASSRQGNTEAFF. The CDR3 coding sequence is TGTGCCAGCAGTCGACAGGGAAACACTGAAGCTTTCTTT.

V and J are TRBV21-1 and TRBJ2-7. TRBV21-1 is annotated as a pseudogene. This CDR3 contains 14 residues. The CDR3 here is CASSKEGSSYEQYF. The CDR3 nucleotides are TGTGCCAGCAGCAAAGAGGGCAGCTCCTACGAGCAGTACTTC.

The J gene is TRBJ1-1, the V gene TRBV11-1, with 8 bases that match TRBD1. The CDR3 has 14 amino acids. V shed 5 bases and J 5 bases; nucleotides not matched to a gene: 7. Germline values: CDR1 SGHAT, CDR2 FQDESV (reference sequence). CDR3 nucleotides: TGTGCCAGCAGCGCTCGGACAGGGAGGACTGAAGCTTTCTTT. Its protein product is CASSARTGRTEAFF.

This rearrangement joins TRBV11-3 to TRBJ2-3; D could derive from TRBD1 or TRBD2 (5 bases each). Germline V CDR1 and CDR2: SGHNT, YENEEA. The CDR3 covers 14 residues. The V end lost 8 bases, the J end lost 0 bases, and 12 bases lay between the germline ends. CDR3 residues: CASSGRTSTDTQYF. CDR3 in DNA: TGTGCCAGCTCGGGACGGACTAGCACAGATACGCAGTATTTT.

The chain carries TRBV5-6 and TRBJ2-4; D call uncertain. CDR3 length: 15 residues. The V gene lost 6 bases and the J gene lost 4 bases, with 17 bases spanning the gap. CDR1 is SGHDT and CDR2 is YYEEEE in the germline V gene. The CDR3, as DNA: TGTGCCAGCACCAGGATGGGCCCCCTGAAAAACATTCAGTACTTC. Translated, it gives CASTRMGPLKNIQYF.

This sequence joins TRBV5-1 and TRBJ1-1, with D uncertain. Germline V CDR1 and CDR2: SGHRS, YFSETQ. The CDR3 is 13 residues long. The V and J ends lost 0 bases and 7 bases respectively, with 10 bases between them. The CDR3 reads CASSLEARVEAFF. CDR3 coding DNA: TGCGCCAGCAGCTTGGAGGCGAGGGTTGAAGCTTTCTTT.

CDR3 protein: CASSHGQAGSPLHF. Here the CDR3 DNA reads TGTGCCAGCAGCCACGGACAGGCCGGTTCACCCCTCCACTTT. The rearrangement joins TRBV3-1 (or the pseudogene TRBV3-2) to TRBJ1-6; 7 nucleotides line up with TRBD1. Per germline, CDR1 LGHDT and CDR2 YNNKEL (reference sequence). J gave up 9 bases and V 3 bases, and 5 bases lay outside the gene matches. This CDR3 comprises 14 residues.

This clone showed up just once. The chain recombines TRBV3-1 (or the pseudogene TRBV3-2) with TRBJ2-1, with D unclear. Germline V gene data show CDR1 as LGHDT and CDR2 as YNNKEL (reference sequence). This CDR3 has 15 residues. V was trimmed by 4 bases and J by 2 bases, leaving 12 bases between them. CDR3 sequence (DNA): TGTGCCAGCAGCCCGAATCCAGACGCCTACAATGAGCAGTTCTTC. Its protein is CASSPNPDAYNEQFF.

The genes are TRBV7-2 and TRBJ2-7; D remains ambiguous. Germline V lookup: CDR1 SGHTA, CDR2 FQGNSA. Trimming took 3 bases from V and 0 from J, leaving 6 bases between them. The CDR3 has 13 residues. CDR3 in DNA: TGTGCCAGCAGCTTGGGCCCCTCCTACGAGCAGTACTTC. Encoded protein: CASSLGPSYEQYF.

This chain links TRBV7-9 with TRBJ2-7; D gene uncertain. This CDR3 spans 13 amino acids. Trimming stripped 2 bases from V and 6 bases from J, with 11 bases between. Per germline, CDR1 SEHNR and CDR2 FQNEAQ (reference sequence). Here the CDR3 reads CASSLNTIAEQYF. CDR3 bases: TGTGCCAGCAGCTTAAATACGATTGCCGAGCAGTACTTC.

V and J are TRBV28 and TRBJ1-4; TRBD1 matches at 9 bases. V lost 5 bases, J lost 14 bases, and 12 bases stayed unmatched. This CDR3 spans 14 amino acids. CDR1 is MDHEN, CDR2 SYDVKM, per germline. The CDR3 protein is CASSPGQGLFSLFF. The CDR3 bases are TGTGCCAGCAGTCCGGGACAGGGCCTTTTTTCTCTGTTTTTT.

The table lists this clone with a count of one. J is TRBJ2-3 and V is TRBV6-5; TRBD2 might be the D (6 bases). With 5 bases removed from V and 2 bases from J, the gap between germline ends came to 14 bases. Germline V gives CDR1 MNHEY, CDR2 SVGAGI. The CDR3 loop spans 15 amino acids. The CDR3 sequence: CASSLGGVFTDTQYF. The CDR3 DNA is TGTGCCAGCAGTCTTGGAGGGGTGTTCACAGATACGCAGTATTTT.

CDR3 in DNA: TGCGCCAGCAGCTTGGGCTACCCCGAGGGGGACGAGCAGTACTTC. This translates into CASSLGYPEGDEQYF. The chain is built from TRBV5-1 and TRBJ2-7; maybe TRBD1 (6 bases). Trimming took 0 bases from V and 5 from J, leaving 15 bases between them. From germline, CDR1 is SGHRS and CDR2 YFSETQ. This CDR3 is 15 amino acids long.

As DNA, the CDR3 is TGTGCCAGTAGTACGACAGGCCCGGGAGGGGACGAGCAGTACTTC. Protein sequence: CASSTTGPGGDEQYF. This rearrangement joins TRBV19 to TRBJ2-7; 8 nucleotides agree with TRBD2. CDR1 is LNHDA, CDR2 SQIVND, per germline (reference sequence). With V trimmed by 4 bases and J by 5 bases, 10 bases remained unmatched. The CDR3 length is 15 residues.

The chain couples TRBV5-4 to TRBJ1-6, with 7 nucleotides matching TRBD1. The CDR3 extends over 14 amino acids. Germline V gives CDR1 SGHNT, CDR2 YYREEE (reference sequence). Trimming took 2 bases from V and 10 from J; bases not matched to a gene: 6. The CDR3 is CASSLQGSFSPLHF. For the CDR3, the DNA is TGTGCCAGCAGCTTACAGGGGTCCTTCTCACCCCTCCACTTT. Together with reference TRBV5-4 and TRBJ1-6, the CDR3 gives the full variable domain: ETGVTQSPTHLIKTRGQQVTLRCSSQSGHNTVSWYQQALGQGPQFIFQYYREEENGRGNFPPRFSGLQFPNYSSELNVNALELDDSALYLCASSLQGSFSPLHFGNGTRLTVT.

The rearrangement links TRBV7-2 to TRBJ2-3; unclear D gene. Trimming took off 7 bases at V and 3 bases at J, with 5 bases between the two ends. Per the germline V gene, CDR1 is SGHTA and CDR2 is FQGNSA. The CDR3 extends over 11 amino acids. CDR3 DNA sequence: TGTGCCAGCACCAATACAGATACGCAGTATTTT. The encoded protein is CASTNTDTQYF.

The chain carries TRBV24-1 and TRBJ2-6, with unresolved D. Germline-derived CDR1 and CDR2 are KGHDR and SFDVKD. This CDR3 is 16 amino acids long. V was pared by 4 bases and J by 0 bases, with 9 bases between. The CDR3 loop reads CATSDADHSGANVLTF. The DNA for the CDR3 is TGTGCCACCAGTGACGCCGACCACTCTGGGGCCAACGTCCTGACTTTC.

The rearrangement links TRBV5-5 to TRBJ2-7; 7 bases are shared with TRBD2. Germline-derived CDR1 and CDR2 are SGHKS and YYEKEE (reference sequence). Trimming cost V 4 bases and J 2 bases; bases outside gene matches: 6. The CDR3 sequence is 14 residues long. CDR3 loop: CASSLGAGAYEQYF. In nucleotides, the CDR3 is TGTGCCAGCAGCCTGGGCGCGGGGGCCTACGAGCAGTACTTC.

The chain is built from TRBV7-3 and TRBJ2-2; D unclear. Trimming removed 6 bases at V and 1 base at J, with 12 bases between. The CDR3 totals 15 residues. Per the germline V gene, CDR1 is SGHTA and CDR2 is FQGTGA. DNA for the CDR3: TGTGCCAGCAGTTTCGACCGACAGAACACCGGGGAGCTGTTTTTT. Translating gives CASSFDRQNTGELFF.

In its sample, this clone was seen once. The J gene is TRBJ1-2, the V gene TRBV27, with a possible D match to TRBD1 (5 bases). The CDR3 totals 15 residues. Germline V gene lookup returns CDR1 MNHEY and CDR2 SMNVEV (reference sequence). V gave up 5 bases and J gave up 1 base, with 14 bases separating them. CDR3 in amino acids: CASSQMGVFNYGYTF. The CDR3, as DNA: TGTGCCAGCAGTCAGATGGGGGTTTTTAACTATGGCTACACCTTC.

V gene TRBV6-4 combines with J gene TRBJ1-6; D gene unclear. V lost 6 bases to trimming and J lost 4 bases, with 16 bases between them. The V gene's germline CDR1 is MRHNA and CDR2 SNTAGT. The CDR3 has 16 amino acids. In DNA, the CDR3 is TGTGCCAGCAGCGTCTTGTGGGGTTTGTATAATTCACCCCTCCACTTT. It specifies CASSVLWGLYNSPLHF.